This T cell receptor (beta chain) was sequenced for a study of T cell repertoires in cytomegalovirus infection. About the research overall: CMV epitopes used comprised recently identified HLA-C-restricted ones and well-studied HLA-B-restricted ones. Shared public TCR beta signatures pointed to both CMV infection and a matching HLA type. Overall study results and limits: CMV-specific TCR beta clonotypes restricted by HLA-C dominated the ex vivo response. Summed public TCR beta family frequency identified CMV carriers bearing the relevant HLA.

TCRdb re-analysed the reads in MiXCR, keeping a single row per CDR3 protein. Among some 900,000 distinct CDR3 sequences, about 33% were seen once, and the ten largest hold around 12%. The V and J ends lost 5 bases and 4 bases respectively, with 21 bases between them. Germline V CDR1 and CDR2: SEHNR, FQNEAQ (reference sequence). The CDR3 extends over 16 amino acids. Comments on this clonotype: Its antigen is still unknown.

The receptor was isolated from a human donor in good health (CMV status not recorded). Some clones in this sample may be carry-over from other donors' samples. Sequencing used cultured CD8+ T cells from PBMCs, obtained from culture after CMV antigen stimulation. V is TRBV7-9 and J is TRBJ2-7; the D gene is possibly TRBD1 (6 bases). CDR3: CASSDTYREPFYEQYF. The DNA for the CDR3 is TGTGCCAGCAGCGACACATACAGGGAACCCTTTTACGAGCAGTACTTC.